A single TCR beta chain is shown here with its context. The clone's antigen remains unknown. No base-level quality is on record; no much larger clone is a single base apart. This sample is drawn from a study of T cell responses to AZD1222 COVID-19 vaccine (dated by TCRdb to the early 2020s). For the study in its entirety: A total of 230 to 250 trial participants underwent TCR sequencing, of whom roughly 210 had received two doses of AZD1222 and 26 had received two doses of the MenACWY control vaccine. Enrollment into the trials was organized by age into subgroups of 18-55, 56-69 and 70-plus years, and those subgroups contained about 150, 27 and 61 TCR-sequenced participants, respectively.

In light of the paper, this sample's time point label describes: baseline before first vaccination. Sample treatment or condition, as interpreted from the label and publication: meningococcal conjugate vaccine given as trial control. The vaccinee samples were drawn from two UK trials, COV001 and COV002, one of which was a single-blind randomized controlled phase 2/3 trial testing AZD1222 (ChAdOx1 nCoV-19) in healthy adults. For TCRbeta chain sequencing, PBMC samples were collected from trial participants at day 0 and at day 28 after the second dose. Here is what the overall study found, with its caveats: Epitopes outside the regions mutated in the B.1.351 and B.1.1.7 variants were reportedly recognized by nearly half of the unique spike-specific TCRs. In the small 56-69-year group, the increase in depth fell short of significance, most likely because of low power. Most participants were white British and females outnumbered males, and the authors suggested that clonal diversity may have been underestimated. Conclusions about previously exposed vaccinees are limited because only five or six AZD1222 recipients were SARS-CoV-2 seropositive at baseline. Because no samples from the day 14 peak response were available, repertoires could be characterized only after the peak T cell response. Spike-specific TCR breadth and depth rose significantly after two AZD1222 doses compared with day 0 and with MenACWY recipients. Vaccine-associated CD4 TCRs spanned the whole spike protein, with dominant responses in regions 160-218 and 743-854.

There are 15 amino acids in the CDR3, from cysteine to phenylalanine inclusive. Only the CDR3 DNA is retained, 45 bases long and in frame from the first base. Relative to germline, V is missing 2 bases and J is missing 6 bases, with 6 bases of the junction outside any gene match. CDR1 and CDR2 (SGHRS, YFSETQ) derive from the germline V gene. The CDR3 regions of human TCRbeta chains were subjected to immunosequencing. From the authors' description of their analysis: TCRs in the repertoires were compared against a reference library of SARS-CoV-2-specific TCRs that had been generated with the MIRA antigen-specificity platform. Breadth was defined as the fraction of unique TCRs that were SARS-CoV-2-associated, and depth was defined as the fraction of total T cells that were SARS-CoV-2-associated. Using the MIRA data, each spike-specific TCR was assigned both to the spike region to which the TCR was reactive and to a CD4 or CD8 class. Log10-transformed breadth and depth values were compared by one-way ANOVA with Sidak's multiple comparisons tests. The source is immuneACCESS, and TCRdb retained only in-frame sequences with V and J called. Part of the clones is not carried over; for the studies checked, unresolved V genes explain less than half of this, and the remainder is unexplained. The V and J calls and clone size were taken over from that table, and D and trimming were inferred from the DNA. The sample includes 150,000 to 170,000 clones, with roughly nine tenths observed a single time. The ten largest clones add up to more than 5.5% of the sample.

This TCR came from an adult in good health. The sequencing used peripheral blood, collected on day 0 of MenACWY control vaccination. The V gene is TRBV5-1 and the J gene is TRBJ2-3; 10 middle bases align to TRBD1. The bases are TGCGCCAGCAGCTTATCCGGGACAGGGGAGGATACGCAGTATTTT. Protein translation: CASSLSGTGEDTQYF. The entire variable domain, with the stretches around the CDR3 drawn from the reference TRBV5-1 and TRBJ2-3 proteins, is KAGVTQTPRYLIKTRGQQVTLSCSPISGHRSVSWYQQTPGQGLQFLFEYFSETQRNKGNFPGRFSGRQFSNSRSEMNVSTLELGDSALYLCASSLSGTGEDTQYFGPGTRLTVL.